This T cell receptor (beta chain) is drawn from a study of cytomegalovirus exposure and HLA in healthy donors. PCR amplification relied on 60 Vbeta primers (plus 13 Jbeta primers). The protocol was immunoSEQ multiplex PCR, while the TCRdb copy is restricted to in-frame clones and leaves out a portion. The repertoire has approximately 110,000 clones, about 16% of them found once; the top ten carry around 0.86%. V was clipped by 0 bases and J by 10 bases, with 9 bases between them. This CDR3 region has 12 residues. The germline gives CDR1 MGHDK, CDR2 SYGVNS. This clonotype was obtained from a female donor in good health and CMV-seronegative. Sequences were obtained from PBMCs. V and J are TRBV25-1 and TRBJ1-1; no clear D. CDR3 sequence: CASSEYGGGAFF. CDR3 in DNA: TGTGCCAGCAGTGAATACGGAGGCGGAGCTTTCTTT.